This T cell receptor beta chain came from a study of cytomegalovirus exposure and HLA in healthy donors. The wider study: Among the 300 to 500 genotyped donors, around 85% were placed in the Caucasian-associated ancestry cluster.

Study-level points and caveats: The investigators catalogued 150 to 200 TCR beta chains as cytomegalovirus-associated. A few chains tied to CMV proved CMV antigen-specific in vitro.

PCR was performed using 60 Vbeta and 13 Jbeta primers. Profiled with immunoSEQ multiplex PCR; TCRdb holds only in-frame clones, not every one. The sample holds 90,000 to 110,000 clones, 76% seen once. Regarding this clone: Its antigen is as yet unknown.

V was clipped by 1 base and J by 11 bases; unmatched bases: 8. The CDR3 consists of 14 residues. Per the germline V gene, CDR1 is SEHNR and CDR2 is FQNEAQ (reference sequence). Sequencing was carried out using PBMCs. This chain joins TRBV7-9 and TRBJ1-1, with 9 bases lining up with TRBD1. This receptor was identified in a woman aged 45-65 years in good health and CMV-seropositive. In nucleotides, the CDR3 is TGTGCCAGCAGCTTAGGGGGGACAGGGCCAAGGGCTTTCTTT. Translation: CASSLGGTGPRAFF.